This T cell receptor beta chain was captured in a study of tumor and adjacent non-tumor tissue in lung cancer. Study background: Each sample yielded some 4 million productive TCRbeta reads on average.

TCRbeta libraries were built with three rounds of nested PCR, modified from ARM-PCR. TCRdb analysed the multiplex PCR reads with MiXCR anew, one entry per CDR3 protein. The sample yields about 75,000 distinct CDR3 sequences, around 74% seen once. This clonotype has at least ten counts. Its specificity is not known. Germline V CDR1 and CDR2: MDHEN, SYDVKM. Trimming cost V 5 bases and J 4 bases; bases outside gene matches: 11. This CDR3 contains 15 residues. No cell sorting was done before RNA was extracted from the tissue. The study's findings and limits: Tumor TCR diversity, when higher, was linked to shorter survival. Tumor repertoires had a smaller top 100 clone share than normal lung. Tumor tissue had significantly higher TCR diversity than normal lung.

The V gene is TRBV28, the J gene TRBJ2-7, with 7 positions matching TRBD2. The sample taken for sequencing was lung tumor tissue. The receptor was isolated from a woman aged 45-65 years with non-small cell lung cancer. For the CDR3, the DNA is TGTGCCAGCAGTCCCTGGGGGGAGGGGAAATACGAGCAGTACTTC. Its protein is CASSPWGEGKYEQYF.